Described below is a single T cell receptor beta chain sequence and its context. No cognate antigen has been identified for it. The sample holds no much larger clone one base away, and base qualities are not on file. The library was obtained by the immunoSEQ multiplex PCR assay. For the multiplex PCR, a mixture combining 60 forward primers for TCR Vbeta segments and 13 reverse primers for TCR Jbeta segments was used. The CDR3 region of rearranged TCR beta genes was amplified from genomic DNA with a multiplex PCR assay. The Illumina HiSeq System was used to sequence the amplified TCR beta libraries as 87-base-pair reads. Concerning the study's data processing: Across the 700 or so repertoires, a later analysis counted 75 million to 90 million unique TCR beta chains, around 11 million of which were shared by at least two donors. Raw reads were error-corrected and collapsed into unique sequences with a nearest-neighbor algorithm that merged closely related sequences to remove PCR and sequencing errors. To assign V, D and J gene segments, CDR3 sequences were aligned to IMGT reference sequences. Each retained sequence needed at least a six-nucleotide match to both a V gene segment and a J gene segment. A rearrangement was called productive if the CDR3 had no stop codons and remained in frame with V and J, and every other rearrangement was called non-productive. Following IMGT convention, CDR3 was defined as the stretch from the second conserved V-encoded cysteine to the conserved J-encoded phenylalanine. Sequences without an unambiguous match to a single V gene segment were excluded from the earlier analysis of a few hundred of the donors. In an earlier analysis of some 590 of the donors, V segments were called functional above 56.7% productive rearrangements and were called segregating when the between-donor standard deviation exceeded 5%. A statistical classification framework was built for diagnosing cytomegalovirus status from the catalog of TCR beta chain sequences. In a later analysis, V and J genes were assigned by comparing TCR nucleotide sequences against IMGT/GENE-DB human TR gene sequences. A later analysis assigned CDR3 sequences and most-parsimonious VDJ recombination scenarios with the TCRdist pipeline. In a later analysis, each TCR beta chain was defined by its CDR3 amino acid sequence together with its V-gene family, and reads lacking a unique V-gene family were excluded. In a later analysis, fewer than 600 highly shared, low-generation-probability nucleotide sequences were removed to address suspected cross-contamination and a sequencing artifact. A later analysis calculated a clonal expansion index for each public chain from normalized within-repertoire ranks of inferred template counts. In a later analysis, generation probabilities were computed with a VDJ recombination model fitted to out-of-frame rearrangements, and the resulting probabilities were checked against IGoR. In a later analysis, hypergeometric tests were used to score TCR-TCR, TCR-HLA and TCR-CMV co-occurrence, with a repertoire-size bias correction applied to TCR pairs. False discovery rates were estimated in a later analysis by permuting HLA or CMV assignments 20 times. In a later analysis, co-occurring TCRs were grouped using DBSCAN, and TCRdist sequence similarity was added for clustering within HLA-allele-positive subsets. For co-occurrence clustering, repertoires with fewer than 30,000 or more than 120,000 public chains were excluded, along with roughly 5 repertoires with anomalous nucleotide sharing. What TCRdb holds here is the immuneACCESS table cut down to in-frame rearrangements. Part of the clones is not present; checked against another copy, under half of the missing clones reflect an unresolved V gene, and the others are unexplained. V, J and clone size are taken as reported in that table, and D and trimming were inferred from the DNA itself. For this sample there are approximately 130,000 clones; roughly 85% appear just once. The ten largest clones add up to more than 1.5% of the sample.

The cohort consisted of hundreds of healthy bone marrow donors. At the time of sampling, all cohort members were nominally healthy, though unrecorded immune exposures were likely present. The donor was CMV seronegative and was included in the group of a few hundred seronegative cohort members. A peripheral blood sample was provided by each donor, and peripheral blood mononuclear cells were used for TCR beta sequencing. Genomic DNA extraction from the blood cell samples was performed with the Qiagen DNeasy Blood Extraction Kit. The data are from a study of cytomegalovirus exposure and HLA in healthy donors (dated by TCRdb to about 2017). Background for the entire study: An earlier analysis of a few hundred of the donors reported approximately 260 Gb of sequence data and 95 million to 140 million unique TCR beta sequences obtained from 150 million to 200 million T cells. Approximately 300 gigabases of sequencing data and approximately 92 million unique TCR sequences made up an early release that covered 500 to 650 HLA-typed donors. The genetic ancestry cluster associated with self-reported Caucasian donors included about four fifths of the roughly 390 genotyped donors. The study aimed to test whether cataloging public T cell receptors could reveal signatures of past pathogen exposure. The T cell repertoires of 666 subjects were profiled by immunosequencing and related to cytomegalovirus serostatus. In addition to the first cohort of around 670 subjects, a separate validation cohort of 120 different subjects was used. High-throughput TCR immunosequencing, statistical association of individual TCRs with disease status, and machine learning were combined to predict cytomegalovirus infection status. To study patterns of TCR occurrence, a later analysis re-analyzed previously published TCR beta repertoires from just over 650 donors and added high-resolution HLA genotyping. The later analysis used no new phenotypic data to find candidate immune exposures, relying instead on TCR beta sequences and their occurrence across donors. To decide whether each TCR beta V gene segment behaved as functional or pseudogenic, an earlier analysis of fewer than 750 of the donors relied on high-throughput TCR beta sequencing. Alongside the repertoire data, information on donor age, sex, ethnicity and CMV serostatus was compiled. In a later genetic analysis, genome-wide SNP genotypes for about 65% of the roughly 670 donors were used, and that subset was treated as a discovery cohort. Every discovery cohort repertoire had been produced on one sequencing platform. Class I and class II HLA loci were covered by the typing at four-digit resolution. Typing coverage varied by locus: roughly 629-640 donors for A, B, C, DRB1 and DQB1; roughly 500 for DQA1; approximately 570 for DPA1; approximately 470 for DPB1. Roughly 5 DR-DQ haplotypes were handled as single units for association and clustering, since linkage in the cohort was strong. Across 398 genotyped donors of the cohort, an average of about 240,000 unique TCR beta nucleotide sequences per donor were sequenced, and roughly 20% of those sequences were non-productive. Summary of the overall study and its limitations: Correlated functional status among segregating V segments might reflect linkage disequilibrium, but an unknown experimental factor could not be ruled out. In both the original and validation cohorts, the classifier was reported to diagnose cytomegalovirus status with high specificity and sensitivity. Because counts were too low, roughly 17 rarely observed V segments, including chromosome 9 orphons, were left out of the earlier analysis of about 500 of the donors. Most TCR sequences were observed very rarely across donors, whereas some public TCRs were present in many individuals. Several of the top co-occurrence clusters appeared to be linked to parvovirus B19, influenza, CMV and Epstein-Barr virus, according to a later analysis. In a later analysis, HLA-associated TCR beta chains were found to be more clonally expanded and to have lower generation probabilities than equally common non-associated chains. Three of the identified cytomegalovirus-associated TCR beta chains were confirmed in vitro to be specific for cytomegalovirus antigens. The authors suggested that the approach could potentially be generalized to other disease states and immunological phenotypes. When HLA alleles, especially DR and DQ, strongly co-occurred, TCR associations were difficult to assign to individual alleles. An earlier analysis of around 600 of the donors showed that most TCR beta V segments appeared in productive rearrangements either about 90% or about 30% of the time, which broadly matched IMGT annotations. Because HLA typing was missing for some donors at each locus, association tests included only the typed subset. A later analysis found that most CMV-associated TCR beta chains appeared HLA-restricted, with HLA associations seemingly driven largely by CMV exposure. A later analysis associated some 17,000 TCR beta sequences with specific HLA alleles at a false discovery rate of 0.05. A group of highly shared sequence variants was considered likely to be a technical artifact of the sequencing pipeline. The cohort was sequenced for TCR beta chains only, and without alpha or paired-chain data the features that could be detected were limited. A total of about 180 TCR beta chains were listed by the study as associated with cytomegalovirus. Some IMGT-functional V segments, including TRBV6-2 and TRBV6-3, could not be told apart with the 87-base-pair reads, so those segments were excluded. The only immune exposure information available for the cohort was CMV serostatus. A further reported finding was that TCR beta sequences accurately predicted the HLA-A and HLA-B alleles for most subjects in the first cohort. According to a later analysis, TCR association rates differed among HLA loci, with DRB1 alleles showing the most associated TCRs and HLA-C alleles showing the fewest. Compared with the 666-donor mean, donors in an Asian-associated ancestry cluster had fewer N-insertions in productive TCRs, according to a later genetic analysis. A later genetic analysis associated a missense DCLRE1C variant with V-gene and J-gene trimming of TCR beta chains, and an independent cohort replicated the association. The presence/absence analyses assumed that sequencing depth was roughly uniform across donors, and that assumption may not be true.

The CDR3 measures 11 amino acids from cysteine to phenylalanine. The CDR3 DNA has 33 bases and is translated from base 1. CDR1 MNHEY and CDR2 SMNVEV are derived from the germline V gene (reference sequence). V loses 5 bases of germline sequence and J loses 4 bases, and the interval between the two ends is 6 bases. This TCR was recovered from a middle-aged man in good health and CMV-seronegative. Sequenced material: PBMCs. This receptor chain uses TRBV27 and TRBJ2-7, and possibly TRBD1, on 5 matching bases. The CDR3 in this case is CASSKGYEQYF. The DNA sequence reads TGTGCCAGCAGTAAGGGGTACGAGCAGTACTTC.